The 19 T cell receptor beta chains listed next were all sequenced from one sample in a study of beta chain features in type 1 diabetes. Reverse transcribing all isolated RNA meant expressed TCRB transcripts were sequenced. Some clones are missing from TCRdb's copy, which holds only in-frame ones; the method was immunoSEQ multiplex PCR. In the table there are 350,000 to 450,000 clones, more than 13% of which are singletons. Input material: naive CD4+ T cells from blood. These receptors all stem from a woman aged 18-30 years in good health.

The CDR3 DNA reads TGTGCCAGCAGTCTGAGGCCCGCCTACGAGCAGTACTTC. It yields the protein CASSLRPAYEQYF. The V gene is TRBV27, the J gene TRBJ2-7; D unresolved. Trimming took off 5 bases at V and 2 bases at J, with 10 bases between the two ends. The germline CDR1 and CDR2 sequences are MNHEY and SMNVEV (reference sequence). The CDR3 extends over 13 amino acids.

This clone has only a few counts. The chain employs TRBV29-1 and TRBJ1-1; weak D call: TRBD1 (5 bases). Trimming took 6 bases from V and 0 from J, leaving 14 bases between them. CDR1 SQVTM and CDR2 ANQGSEA come from the germline V gene. The CDR3 is 14 amino acids. The CDR3 bases are TGCAGCGTGGGGGGGTTGCGGGTGAACACTGAAGCTTTCTTT. Protein: CSVGGLRVNTEAFF.

The V call is TRBV5-4, the J call TRBJ2-5; 7 nucleotides agree with TRBD2. CDR1 and CDR2 (germline): SGHNT, YYREEE (reference sequence). This CDR3 contains 13 residues. V lost 4 bases, J lost 3 bases, and 3 bases stayed unmatched. Written as DNA, the CDR3 is TGTGCCAGCAGCCGGGGGGAGGAAGAGACCCAGTACTTC. The encoded protein is CASSRGEEETQYF.

The sample holds a few counts of this clone. V is TRBV6-5 and J is TRBJ1-2, with 9 positions matching TRBD1. V dropped 2 bases and J dropped 6; count of bases not matched to a gene: 10. Per germline, CDR1 MNHEY and CDR2 SVGAGI. This CDR3 spans 16 amino acids. The DNA of the CDR3 is TGTGCCAGCAGTTACACACACGGACAGGGGACTGATGGCTACACCTTC. Protein: CASSYTHGQGTDGYTF.

The chain is built from TRBV23-1 and TRBJ2-7, with TRBD1 identical over 9 bases. TRBV23-1 counts as an open reading frame of uncertain function. The CDR3 totals 14 residues. V dropped 5 bases and J dropped 2; count of bases not matched to a gene: 4. CDR3 nucleotide sequence: TGCGCCAGCAGTGGGGGGACAGGGACCTACGAGCAGTACTTC. As protein: CASSGGTGTYEQYF.

The chain has TRBV5-1 and TRBJ1-2; possibly TRBD1 for D (6 bases). The CDR3 is 14 residues long. CDR1 and CDR2 from the germline V gene are SGHRS and YFSETQ. The germline V and J ends were trimmed by 0 bases and 7 bases, with 13 bases remaining between them. The CDR3 nucleotides read TGCGCCAGCAGCTTGGTTCCAGGGGAGGGTGGCTACACCTTC. Protein sequence: CASSLVPGEGGYTF.

This clone was recorded a few times. The chain couples TRBV5-1 to TRBJ2-1; the match to TRBD1 covers 7 bases. The J segment lost 5 bases and the V segment lost 7 bases, leaving 6 bases of the junction unmatched. CDR1 and CDR2 from the germline V gene are SGHRS and YFSETQ. The CDR3 extends over 13 amino acids. The CDR3 region has the DNA TGCGCCAGCCGGGCCGGGACAGACAATGAGCAGTTCTTC. Translated, it gives CASRAGTDNEQFF.

This clone was observed a few times. The gene calls are TRBV28 and TRBJ2-1; TRBD2 is a possible D gene (5 bases). This CDR3 is 11 amino acids long. Trimming stripped 5 bases from V and 10 bases from J, with 9 bases between. Germline loops: CDR1 MDHEN, CDR2 SYDVKM. CDR3 sequence: CASSTLVEQFF. CDR3 DNA sequence: TGTGCCAGCAGTACACTAGTGGAGCAGTTCTTC.

The sample holds a few counts of this clone. J is TRBJ1-1 and V is TRBV18, with D hard to call. Trimming removed 6 bases from V and 0 bases from J, with 14 bases in between. Germline V CDR1 and CDR2: KGHSH, LQKENI. The CDR3 loop spans 15 amino acids. CDR3 sequence reads: CASSLLEGLNTEAFF. CDR3 DNA: TGTGCCAGCTCCCTCCTTGAGGGCCTGAACACTGAAGCTTTCTTT.

This clone was counted only a few times. In nucleotides, the CDR3 is TGTGCCAGCAACGCGGACAGGGTGCAGACCCAGTACTTC. The encoded protein is CASNADRVQTQYF. The chain couples TRBV28 to TRBJ2-5; 8 bases agree with TRBD1. The CDR3 has 13 residues. From germline, CDR1 is MDHEN and CDR2 SYDVKM. V lost 7 bases to trimming and J lost 6 bases; unmatched junction nucleotides: 7. The full variable domain, its missing parts supplied by reference TRBV28 and TRBJ2-5, is DVKVTQSSRYLVKRTGEKVFLECVQDMDHENMFWYRQDPGLGLRLIYFSYDVKMKEKGDIPEGYSVSREKKERFSLILESASTNQTSMYLCASNADRVQTQYFGPGTRLLVL.

The genes are TRBV6-7 and TRBJ2-1; 7 bases match TRBD2. Being an ORF, TRBV6-7 has a function that is uncertain. This CDR3 has 15 residues. V dropped 5 bases and J dropped 3; count of bases not matched to a gene: 7. As DNA, the CDR3 is TGTGCCAGCAGTGCAAGACTAGCCCACTACAATGAGCAGTTCTTC. Amino acids: CASSARLAHYNEQFF.

This clone occurred a few times. The chain recombines TRBV25-1 with TRBJ1-1, with a weak D call TRBD1 (6 bases). The CDR3 runs to 14 residues. Trimming took off 6 bases at V and 1 base at J, with 12 bases between the two ends. CDR1 and CDR2 (germline): MGHDK, SYGVNS. CDR3 region: CASRADSRNTEAFF. DNA of the CDR3: TGTGCCAGCAGGGCGGACAGTCGGAACACTGAAGCTTTCTTT.

This clone turned up a few times. CDR3 sequence (DNA): TGTGCCAGCAGCTTAGGAGCGGGGAACACCGGGGAGCTGTTTTTT. It yields the protein CASSLGAGNTGELFF. The chain couples TRBV7-9 to TRBJ2-2, with D maybe TRBD2 (6 bases). The V end was cut by 1 base, the J end by 1 base, with 7 bases between. This CDR3 contains 15 residues. The germline V gene encodes CDR1 SEHNR and CDR2 FQNEAQ (reference sequence). The full variable domain, with the rest looked up from reference TRBV7-9 and TRBJ2-2, is DTGVSQNPRHKITKRGQNVTFRCDPISEHNRLYWYRQTLGQGPEFLTYFQNEAQLEKSRLLSDRFSAERPKGSFSTLEIQRTEQGDSAMYLCASSLGAGNTGELFFGEGSRLTVL.

This clone has just a few counts. The J gene is TRBJ2-5, the V gene TRBV15; D not resolved. Deletions cut 5 bases from V and 3 bases from J, with 4 bases between. Germline V gene lookup returns CDR1 LNHNV and CDR2 YYDKDF (reference sequence). This CDR3 comprises 11 residues. The CDR3 DNA follows: TGTGCCACCAGCGTTAAAGAGACCCAGTACTTC. It encodes CATSVKETQYF.

The rearrangement uses TRBV29-1 and TRBJ2-7, with D unresolved. Deletions cut 4 bases from V and 4 bases from J, with 11 bases between. The germline V gene has CDR1 SQVTM and CDR2 ANQGSEA. The CDR3 sequence is 12 residues long. CDR3 sequence (DNA): TGCAGCGTTGCTGAACAGCCATACGAGCAGTACTTC. Amino acid sequence: CSVAEQPYEQYF.

The gene calls are TRBV28 and TRBJ2-1; 7 bases line up with TRBD1. In germline, CDR1 is MDHEN, CDR2 SYDVKM. The CDR3 has 14 residues. J gave up 1 base and V 10 bases, and 7 bases lay outside the gene matches. The CDR3 DNA reads as TGTGCCATCTCCGGGACAGAGTCCTACAATGAGCAGTTCTTC. It specifies CAISGTESYNEQFF.

The J gene is TRBJ2-1, the V gene TRBV27, with 13 nucleotides matching TRBD2. V was clipped by 4 bases and J by 6 bases; unmatched bases: 3. The CDR3 totals 15 residues. Per the germline V gene, CDR1 is MNHEY and CDR2 is SMNVEV (reference sequence). The chain's CDR3 is CASSYWTSGSNEQFF. The CDR3 DNA reads TGTGCCAGCAGTTATTGGACTAGCGGGAGCAATGAGCAGTTCTTC.

In DNA form, the CDR3 reads TGTGCTAGTGGTTTGGTATTCGCAGGGGTTGGGCATGAGCAGTTCTTC. This gives the protein CASGLVFAGVGHEQFF. The chain uses TRBV12-5 and TRBJ2-1; weak D call: TRBD1 (6 bases). Germline CDR1 is LGHNT and CDR2 is FRNRAP. Deletions cut 0 bases from V and 8 bases from J, with 17 bases between. The CDR3 has 16 amino acids. The variable domain in full, with the rest retrieved from reference TRBV12-5 and TRBJ2-1, is DARVTQTPRHKVTEMGQEVTMRCQPILGHNTVFWYRQTMMQGLELLAYFRNRAPLDDSGMPKDRFSAEMPDATLATLKIQPSEPRDSAVYFCASGLVFAGVGHEQFFGPGTRLTVL.

This clone was counted only a few times. The chain recombines TRBV19 with TRBJ2-6; D is possibly TRBD1 (6 bases). The germline CDR1 and CDR2 sequences are LNHDA and SQIVND (reference sequence). V shed 10 bases and J shed 2 bases, with 15 bases lying between them. CDR3 length: 15 residues. The CDR3 nucleotides are TGTGCCATCAAGGGGGAAGGGACTGGGGCCAACGTCCTGACTTTC. Residues: CAIKGEGTGANVLTF.